The 3 T cell receptor beta chains below all came from one sample that was sequenced in a study of CD8 T cells in Susac syndrome. Random hexamers were used to reverse transcribe roughly 0.5 to 1 ug of RNA. TCRdb re-called the immunoSEQ multiplex PCR reads through MiXCR, storing one row per CDR3 protein. The sample lists 100,000 to 150,000 distinct CDR3 sequences, approximately 93% seen once, with approximately 0.097% in the top ten. Sequenced: CD4+ T cells from PBMCs. The source is a human donor with multiple sclerosis.

The V call is TRBV3-1, the J call TRBJ2-5; no firm D call. From germline, CDR1 is LGHDT and CDR2 YNNKEL (reference sequence). The CDR3 length is 12 residues. Trimming cost V 3 bases and J 4 bases, with 6 bases left between them. The CDR3 DNA follows: TGTGCCAGCAGCCACGAGACAGAGACCCAGTACTTC. Amino acid sequence: CASSHETETQYF.

The J gene is TRBJ2-5, the V gene TRBV5-4; D perhaps matches TRBD1 (6 bases). The CDR3 sequence is 13 residues long. V gave up 0 bases and J gave up 4 bases, with 7 bases separating them. The germline V gene has CDR1 SGHNT and CDR2 YYREEE (reference sequence). CDR3 region: CASSLVGGETQYF. The DNA for the CDR3 is TGTGCCAGCAGCTTGGTAGGGGGAGAGACCCAGTACTTC.

The chain is built from TRBV9 and TRBJ1-6; TRBD1 aligns across 7 bases. Germline CDR1 SGDLS, CDR2 YYNGEE. The J segment lost 7 bases and the V segment lost 2 bases, leaving 6 bases of the junction unmatched. The CDR3 totals 15 residues. DNA for the CDR3: TGTGCCAGCAGCGTTGACAGGGTCAGGAATTCACCCCTCCACTTT. It yields the protein CASSVDRVRNSPLHF.